This T cell receptor beta chain was found in a study of tumor and adjacent non-tumor tissue in lung cancer. This clonotype was recorded many times. The germline V gene has CDR1 SGHKS and CDR2 YYEKEE (reference sequence). The ends were cut back, 3 bases at V and 2 bases at J, with 7 bases in the middle. This CDR3 region has 13 residues. The template was RNA from unsorted bulk tissue. This non-tumor lung sample came from over 3 cm beyond the tumor edge. TCRbeta libraries were built with three rounds of nested PCR, modified from ARM-PCR. TCRdb re-called the multiplex PCR reads through MiXCR, storing one row per CDR3 protein. In the table there are fewer than 90,000 distinct CDR3 sequences, more than 65% of which are singletons.

Sequenced: distant non-tumor lung tissue. This chain connects TRBV5-5 to TRBJ2-3; no firm D call. The clonotype originates from a woman aged 45-60 years with non-small cell lung cancer. CDR3 coding DNA: TGTGCCAGCAGCTACGACACCACAGATACGCAGTATTTT. Its protein product is CASSYDTTDTQYF.